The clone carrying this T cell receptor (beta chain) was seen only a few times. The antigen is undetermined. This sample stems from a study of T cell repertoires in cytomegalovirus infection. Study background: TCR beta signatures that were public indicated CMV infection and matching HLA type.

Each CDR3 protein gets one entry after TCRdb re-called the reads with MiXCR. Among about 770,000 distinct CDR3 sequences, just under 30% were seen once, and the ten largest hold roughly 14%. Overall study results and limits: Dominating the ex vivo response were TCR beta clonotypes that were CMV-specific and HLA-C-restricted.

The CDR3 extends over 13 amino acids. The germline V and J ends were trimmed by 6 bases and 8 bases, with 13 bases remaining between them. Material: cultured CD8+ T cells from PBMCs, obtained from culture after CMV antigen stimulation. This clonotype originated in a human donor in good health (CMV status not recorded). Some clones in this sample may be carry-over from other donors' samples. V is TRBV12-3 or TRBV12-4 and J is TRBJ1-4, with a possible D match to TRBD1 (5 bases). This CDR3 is CASRGTDREKLFF. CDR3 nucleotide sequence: TGTGCCAGCAGGGGGACCGATCGGGAAAAACTGTTTTTT.